This TCR beta chain emerged from a study of T-cell reconstitution after alpha-beta-depleted transplantation in children (dated by TCRdb to about 2016). The study in broad terms: Using TCR repertoire profiling, the study followed T-cell immune reconstitution in a quantitative way in children after TCRalphabeta/CD19-depleted allogeneic hematopoietic cell transplantation.

To prepare the library, PCR was applied. This sample was sequenced with an Illumina HiSeq 2500. To normalize quantification of the TCRbeta repertoire, the TCR libraries were built with molecular barcoding that relied on unique molecular identifiers. TCRdb trimmed the raw reads at Q25, called clones with MiXCR and kept productive beta chains. Rows matching on CDR3 protein sequence are summarized as one entry with the most common DNA and genes. Counted in this sample were about 600,000 distinct CDR3 sequences; about 23% of them appeared once. The ten biggest clones cover around 14% of the sample. Findings and caveats that apply to the study as a whole: Apparently early alphabetaT-cell count recovery about two months after transplant reportedly relied on only several hundred rapidly expanded clones derived from non-depleted graft cells. In some patients, high TCRbeta diversity at day 60 was attributed to recipient T cells and intrathymic progenitors that had survived conditioning. Over subsequent months, a decline in hyperexpanded clone frequencies was noted, and after one year, T-cell counts and TCRbeta diversity were mostly ascribed to newly produced T cells.

V has 3 bases trimmed and J has 4 bases trimmed; junction bases matching no gene number 12. The CDR3 numbers 17 residues from cysteine through phenylalanine. The retained sequence is limited to the CDR3, 51 bases, with the frame set at the first base. CDR1 and CDR2 are drawn from the germline V gene: SGHDT, YYEEEE. Details on this clonotype: Its antigen is still unknown. No quality values exist for individual bases; no much larger clone is one base distant.

The label giving this sample's treatment or condition can be read as: allogeneic hematopoietic cell transplantation with graft depleted of TCRalphabeta T cells and CD19 B cells. Transplant recipients were children who received TCRalphabeta/CD19-depleted allogeneic hematopoietic cell grafts. The sample consisted of PBMCs, mostly from graft donor cells, taken 360 days after TCRalphabeta/CD19-depleted stem cell transplant. The sequence was obtained from a boy in the first two years of life who had a stem cell transplant for acute myeloid leukemia, so the T cells may come from the graft donor. The rearranged segments are TRBV5-6 and TRBJ2-3; 9 bases in between match TRBD2. The CDR3 in this case is CASSSILRGGRSDTQYF. In nucleotide form, the sequence is TGTGCCAGCAGCTCGATTTTGCGGGGGGGAAGGTCAGATACGCAGTATTTT.